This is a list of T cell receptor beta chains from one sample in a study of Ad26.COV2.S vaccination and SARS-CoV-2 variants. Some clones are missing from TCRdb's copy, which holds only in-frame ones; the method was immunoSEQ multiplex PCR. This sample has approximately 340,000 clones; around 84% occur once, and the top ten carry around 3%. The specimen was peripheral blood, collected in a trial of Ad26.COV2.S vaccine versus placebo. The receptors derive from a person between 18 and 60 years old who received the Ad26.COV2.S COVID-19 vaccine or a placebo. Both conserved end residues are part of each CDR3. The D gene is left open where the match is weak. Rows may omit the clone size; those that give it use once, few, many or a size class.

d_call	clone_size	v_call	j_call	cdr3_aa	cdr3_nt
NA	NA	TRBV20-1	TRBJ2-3	CSASTSGRTDTQYF	TGCAGTGCTAGTACCAGCGGACGCACAGATACGCAGTATTTT
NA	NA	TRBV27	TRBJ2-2	CASSSSGTGELFF	TGTGCCAGCAGTTCATCAGGGACCGGGGAGCTGTTTTTT
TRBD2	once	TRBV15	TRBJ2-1	CATSRGGLVAEQFF	TGTGCCACCAGCAGAGGGGGACTAGTAGCTGAGCAGTTCTTC
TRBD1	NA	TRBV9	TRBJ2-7	CASSPRTGSSYEQYF	TGTGCCAGCAGCCCTCGGACAGGGAGCTCCTACGAGCAGTACTTC
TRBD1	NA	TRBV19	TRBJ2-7	CASSDRGPYEQYF	TGTGCCAGTAGCGACAGGGGGCCCTACGAGCAGTACTTC
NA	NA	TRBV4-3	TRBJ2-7	CASSQVRGEEIGEQYF	TGCGCCAGCAGCCAAGTGAGGGGAGAAGAAATAGGGGAGCAGTACTTC
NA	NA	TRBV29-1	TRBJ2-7	CSVEVGTYEQYF	TGCAGCGTTGAAGTCGGCACCTACGAGCAGTACTTC
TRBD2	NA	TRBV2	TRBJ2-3	CASSELAATDTQYF	TGTGCCAGCAGCGAGCTAGCGGCCACAGATACGCAGTATTTT
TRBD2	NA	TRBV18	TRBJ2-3	CASSPQTGGRTDTQYF	TGTGCCAGCTCACCACAAACGGGGGGGCGCACAGATACGCAGTATTTT
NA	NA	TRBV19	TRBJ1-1	CASNARDFDMNTEAFF	TGTGCCAGTAACGCTCGGGACTTTGACATGAACACTGAAGCTTTCTTT
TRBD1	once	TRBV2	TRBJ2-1	CASSEDRGNEQFF	TGTGCCAGCAGTGAAGACAGGGGGAATGAGCAGTTCTTC
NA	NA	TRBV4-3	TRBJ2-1	CASSQDRSSYNEQFF	TGCGCCAGCAGCCAAGACCGGAGCTCCTACAATGAGCAGTTCTTC
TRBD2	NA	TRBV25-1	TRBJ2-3	CASSESLAGDTQYF	TGTGCCAGCAGTGAATCATTAGCGGGAGATACGCAGTATTTT
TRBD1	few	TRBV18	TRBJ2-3	CASSPLDRVRDTQYF	TGTGCCAGCTCACCACTGGACAGGGTCAGAGATACGCAGTATTTT
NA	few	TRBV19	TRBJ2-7	CASSTPGTQTYEQYF	TGTGCCAGTAGTACCCCCGGGACCCAGACCTACGAGCAGTACTTC
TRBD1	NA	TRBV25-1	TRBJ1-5	CASSKQGTNQPQHF	TGTGCCAGCAGCAAACAGGGGACGAATCAGCCCCAGCATTTT
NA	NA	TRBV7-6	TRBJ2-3	CASSLAGGGQLTDTQYF	TGTGCCAGCAGCTTAGCGGGGGGGGGCCAGCTTACAGATACGCAGTATTTT
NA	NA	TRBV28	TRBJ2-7	CASSSTGSAYEQYF	TGTGCCAGCAGTTCCACAGGGTCAGCCTACGAGCAGTACTTC
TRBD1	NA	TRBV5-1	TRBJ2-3	CASRVGQGTTDTQYF	TGCGCCAGCAGAGTGGGACAGGGAACCACAGATACGCAGTATTTT
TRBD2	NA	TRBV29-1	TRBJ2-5	CSVRLAVNQETQYF	TGCAGCGTCCGACTAGCGGTAAACCAAGAGACCCAGTACTTC
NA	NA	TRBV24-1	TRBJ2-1	CATSGTDTPALTIDEQFF	TGTGCCACCAGTGGAACGGACACCCCGGCCCTTACAATCGATGAGCAGTTCTTC
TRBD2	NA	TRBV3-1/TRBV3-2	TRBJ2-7	CASSQRAGREGLIISYEQYF	TGTGCCAGCAGCCAAAGGGCTGGGCGGGAGGGCCTGATTATTTCCTACGAGCAGTACTTC
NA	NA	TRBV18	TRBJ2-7	CASSPNDNEQYF	TGTGCCAGCTCACCAAATGATAACGAGCAGTACTTC
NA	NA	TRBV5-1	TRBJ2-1	CASSLGQARVEEQFF	TGCGCCAGCAGCTTGGGACAGGCTAGGGTAGAAGAGCAGTTCTTC
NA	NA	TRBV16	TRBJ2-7	CASSQSGQTYEQYF	TGTGCCAGCAGCCAATCAGGGCAGACCTACGAGCAGTACTTC
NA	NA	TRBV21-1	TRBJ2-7	CASSTIAGGITYEQYF	TGTGCCAGCAGCACCATAGCGGGAGGCATCACTTACGAGCAGTACTTC
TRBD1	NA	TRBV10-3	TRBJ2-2	CAHLSEGGKNTGELFF	TGTGCCCATTTATCTGAAGGGGGCAAGAACACCGGGGAGCTGTTTTTT
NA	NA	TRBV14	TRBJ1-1	CASSPSRGGNTEAFF	TGTGCCAGCAGCCCTTCTAGGGGGGGGAACACTGAAGCTTTCTTT
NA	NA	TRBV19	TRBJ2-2	CASSIDRARELFF	TGTGCCAGTAGTATAGATCGCGCGAGGGAGCTGTTTTTT
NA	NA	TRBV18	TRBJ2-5	CASSPLNSQETQYF	TGTGCCAGCTCACCACTGAACAGCCAAGAGACCCAGTACTTC
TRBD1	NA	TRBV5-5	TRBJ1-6	CASSSDRGSYNSPLHF	TGTGCCAGCAGTTCCGACAGGGGATCCTATAATTCACCCCTCCACTTT
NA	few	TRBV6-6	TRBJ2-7	CASSYSQGWYEQYF	TGTGCCAGCAGTTACTCACAGGGATGGTACGAGCAGTACTTC
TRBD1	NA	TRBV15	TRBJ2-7	CATSREYGNRGYEQYF	TGTGCCACCAGCAGAGAATATGGAAACAGGGGCTACGAGCAGTACTTC
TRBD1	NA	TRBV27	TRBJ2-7	CASSLSTWTGGYEQYF	TGTGCCAGCAGTTTATCGACCTGGACAGGGGGTTACGAGCAGTACTTC
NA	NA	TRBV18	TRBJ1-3	CASSPGTPDSGNTIYF	TGTGCCAGCTCCCCCGGGACACCAGACTCTGGAAACACCATATATTTT
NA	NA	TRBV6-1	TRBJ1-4	CASSEGEKLFF	TGTGCCAGCAGTGAAGGTGAAAAACTGTTTTTT
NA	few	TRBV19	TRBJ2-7	CASSGRHYEQYF	TGTGCCAGTAGTGGACGGCACTACGAGCAGTACTTC
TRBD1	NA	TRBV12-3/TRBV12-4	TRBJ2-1	CASGQAENEQFF	TGTGCCAGCGGACAGGCCGAGAATGAGCAGTTCTTC
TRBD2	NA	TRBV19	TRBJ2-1	CASSPFGGAYNEQFF	TGTGCCAGTAGTCCGTTCGGGGGGGCCTACAATGAGCAGTTCTTC
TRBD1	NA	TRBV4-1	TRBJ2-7	CASRRTAGQGAFEQYF	TGCGCCAGCCGACGCACTGCGGGACAGGGGGCGTTTGAGCAGTACTTC
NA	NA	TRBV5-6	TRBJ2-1	CACSIPSSNEQFF	TGTGCCTGTTCCATACCAAGCTCCAATGAGCAGTTCTTC
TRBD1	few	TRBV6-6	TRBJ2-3	CASNLIRDRGTQYF	TGTGCCAGCAATCTAATCCGGGACAGGGGTACGCAGTATTTT
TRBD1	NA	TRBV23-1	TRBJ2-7	CASSQEGAYEQYF	TGCGCCAGCAGTCAAGAGGGGGCATACGAGCAGTACTTC
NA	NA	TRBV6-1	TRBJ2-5	CASSEAPVQETQYF	TGTGCCAGCAGTGAAGCTCCAGTCCAAGAGACCCAGTACTTC
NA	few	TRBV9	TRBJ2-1	CASSDGGLGGGEQFF	TGTGCCAGCAGCGATGGGGGGCTAGGAGGTGGCGAGCAGTTCTTC
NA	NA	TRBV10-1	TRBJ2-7	CASSEEGDLYEQYF	TGCGCCAGCAGTGAGGAAGGGGATCTCTACGAGCAGTACTTC
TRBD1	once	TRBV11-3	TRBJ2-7	CASSSRDREYEQYF	TGTGCCAGCAGCTCCCGGGACAGGGAATACGAGCAGTACTTC
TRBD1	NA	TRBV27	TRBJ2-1	CASSINYRGTYNEQFF	TGTGCCAGCAGTATCAACTACAGGGGGACCTACAATGAGCAGTTCTTC
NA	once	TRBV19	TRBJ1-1	CASSWGGGTEAFF	TGTGCCAGTAGTTGGGGCGGGGGCACTGAAGCTTTCTTT
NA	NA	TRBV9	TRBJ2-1	CASSPRTASSYNEQFF	TGTGCCAGCAGCCCTAGGACTGCTAGCTCCTACAATGAGCAGTTCTTC
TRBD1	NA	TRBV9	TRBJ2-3	CASSALRDRVWGIDTQYF	TGTGCCAGCAGCGCCTTACGGGACAGGGTCTGGGGAATAGATACGCAGTATTTT
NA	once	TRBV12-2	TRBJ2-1	CASRLMDYNEQFF	TGTGCAAGTCGCTTAATGGACTACAATGAGCAGTTCTTC
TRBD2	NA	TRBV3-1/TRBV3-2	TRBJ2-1	CASSQDRGEYNEQFF	TGTGCCAGCAGCCAAGACCGGGGGGAATACAATGAGCAGTTCTTC
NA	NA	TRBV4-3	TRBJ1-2	CASSQDRRDGYTF	TGCGCCAGCAGCCAAGATAGAAGGGATGGCTACACCTTC
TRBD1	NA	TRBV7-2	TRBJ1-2	CASSLVGTGGFSSNYGYTF	TGTGCCAGCAGCTTAGTTGGGACAGGGGGCTTTTCGTCTAACTATGGCTACACCTTC
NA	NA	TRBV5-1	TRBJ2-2	CASSSAVGAGELFF	TGCGCCAGCAGCTCCGCGGTAGGGGCCGGGGAGCTGTTTTTT